Reported below is one T cell receptor (beta chain). Its antigen is currently unknown. The library came from three nested PCR rounds adapted from ARM-PCR protocols. Each CDR3 protein is one row after TCRdb ran MiXCR on the multiplex PCR reads. The sample has roughly 82,000 distinct CDR3 sequences, around 82% seen once. V was clipped by 5 bases and J by 2 bases, with 9 bases between them. CDR3 size: 13 residues. Per germline, CDR1 LNHDA and CDR2 SQIVND (reference sequence). This specimen comes from a study of tumor and adjacent non-tumor tissue in lung cancer. Regarding the study as a whole: Significantly higher TCR diversity was found in tumor than normal lung.

This sample's RNA came from whole unsorted tissue. More than 3 cm separated this lung sample from the edge of the tumor. The rearrangement joins TRBV19 to TRBJ1-1; no clear D. The sequence derives from a woman aged 45-60 years with non-small cell lung cancer. Sequencing used distant non-tumor lung tissue. CDR3 sequence reads: CASSAPLNTEAFF. Here the CDR3 DNA reads TGTGCCAGTAGTGCGCCTTTAAACACTGAAGCTTTCTTT.